This TCR beta chain was observed in a study of lymphopenia after photon versus proton radiotherapy. The germline V gene encodes CDR1 SGHTA and CDR2 FQGNSA. Trimming took 1 base from V and 1 from J, leaving 8 bases between them. This CDR3 contains 15 residues. Sequencing was performed with immunoSEQ multiplex PCR; in TCRdb, only in-frame clones are kept and a portion is missing. The sample records approximately 47,000 clones, around 86% being singletons. The rearrangement links TRBV7-2 to TRBJ1-3; D gene unclear. The sample here was peripheral blood, taken from a patient treated with photon-based radiotherapy. This receptor was identified in a man aged 35 to 55 with gastric cancer. The chain's CDR3 is CASSLGVRSGNTIYF. The CDR3 DNA reads as TGTGCCAGCAGCTTAGGGGTCAGATCTGGAAACACCATATATTTT.